The next 22 T cell receptor beta chains were all read from a single sample in a study of Ad26.COV2.S vaccination and SARS-CoV-2 variants. The assay was immunoSEQ multiplex PCR, and TCRdb's table has in-frame clones only and misses some. In the table there are 350,000 to 450,000 clones, around 90% of which are singletons. Treatment denoted: 15 to 20 received Ad26.COV2.S at low or high dose, single or two shots; about five received placebo; per-sample allocation not given. The samples date from day 63 after the first vaccine or placebo injection. Sequenced material: peripheral blood, taken in a trial of Ad26.COV2.S vaccine versus placebo. These receptors were collected from a person aged 18-65 years who received the Ad26.COV2.S COVID-19 vaccine or a placebo.

V usage is TRBV30 and J usage is TRBJ2-5; the D gene is possibly TRBD2 (6 bases). Germline-derived CDR1 and CDR2 are GTSNPN and SVGIG (reference sequence). The CDR3 is 13 amino acids. The ends were cut back, 3 bases at V and 2 bases at J, with 10 bases in the middle. The CDR3 DNA is TGTGCCTGGAGGCTTGGGGGGCAAGAGACCCAGTACTTC. Its protein product is CAWRLGGQETQYF.

The chain recombines TRBV6-5 with TRBJ2-7; a possible D gene is TRBD1 (6 bases). The germline V and J ends were trimmed by 5 bases and 6 bases, with 11 bases remaining between them. CDR3 length: 12 amino acids. The V gene's germline CDR1 is MNHEY and CDR2 SVGAGI. CDR3 in amino acids: CASSIPGAEQYF. CDR3 DNA sequence: TGTGCCAGCAGTATTCCAGGGGCCGAGCAGTACTTC.

The chain has TRBV2 and TRBJ1-2; D is uncertain. V dropped 6 bases and J dropped 5 bases, with 16 bases sitting between them. Germline V gene data show CDR1 as SNHLY and CDR2 as FYNNEI. The length of the CDR3 is 14 residues. The CDR3, as DNA: TGTGCCAGCAGAAAGGGCGATCCGGGATATGGCTACACCTTC. Translated, it gives CASRKGDPGYGYTF.

CDR3 sequence: CASSPGSGNTIYF. The CDR3 nucleotides are TGTGCCAGCAGCCCAGGGTCTGGAAACACCATATATTTT. The V and J genes are TRBV7-3 and TRBJ1-3; possible D gene TRBD1, 5 bases. Germline V gene sequence: CDR1 SGHTA, CDR2 FQGTGA. The CDR3 contains 13 residues. The V end was cut by 5 bases, the J end by 1 base, with 6 bases between. Supplemented by reference TRBV7-3 and TRBJ1-3, the full variable domain reads GAGVSQTPSNKVTEKGKYVELRCDPISGHTALYWYRQSLGQGPEFLIYFQGTGAADDSGLPNDRFFAVRPEGSVSTLKIQRTERGDSAVYLCASSPGSGNTIYFGEGSWLTVV.

This chain connects TRBV19 to TRBJ1-4, with D possibly matching TRBD1 (6 bases). Trimming pared 4 bases from V and 4 bases from J, leaving 7 bases between. The CDR3 totals 13 residues. Germline V gene sequence: CDR1 LNHDA, CDR2 SQIVND (reference sequence). CDR3 region: CASSRQVNEKLFF. The CDR3 region has the DNA TGTGCCAGTAGTAGACAGGTTAATGAAAAACTGTTTTTT.

This chain uses TRBV7-8 with TRBJ1-5; tentatively, D is TRBD1 (5 bases). The V gene lost 0 bases and the J gene lost 5 bases, with 11 bases spanning the gap. Germline-derived CDR1 and CDR2 are SGHVS and FQNEAQ. This CDR3 is 15 amino acids long. The CDR3 nucleotides read TGTGCCAGCAGCTTAGCCCAGGGAGAGCATCAGCCCCAGCATTTT. Encoded protein: CASSLAQGEHQPQHF.

The chain uses TRBV7-2 and TRBJ2-2, with TRBD1 matching over 9 bases. Germline V CDR1 and CDR2: SGHTA, FQGNSA. This CDR3 comprises 16 residues. V lost 4 bases, J lost 2 bases, and 5 bases stayed unmatched. The CDR3 spells CASSWGQGRNTGELFF. CDR3 bases: TGTGCCAGCAGCTGGGGACAGGGACGCAACACCGGGGAGCTGTTTTTT.

V and J are TRBV7-8 and TRBJ1-3; the D gene is possibly TRBD1 (5 bases). Germline CDR1 and CDR2: SGHVS and FQNEAQ. The germline V and J ends were trimmed by 2 bases and 3 bases, with 8 bases remaining between them. This CDR3 region has 14 residues. CDR3 loop: CASSLLGVGNTIYF. As DNA, the CDR3 is TGTGCCAGCAGCTTATTAGGGGTTGGAAACACCATATATTTT.

Worth noting for this clone: One end of the junction varies from germline; a read error may be responsible. This chain uses TRBV7-9 with TRBJ2-1, with D unresolved. Germline V lookup: CDR1 SEHNR, CDR2 FQNEAQ (reference sequence). The CDR3 has 8 amino acids. CDR3 DNA: TGTGCCAGCAGCCACTTTATCTTC. This codes for CASSHFIF.

The chain recombines TRBV5-1 with TRBJ2-7, with no clear D. The V and J ends lost 6 bases and 9 bases respectively, with 25 bases between them. CDR3 size: 15 residues. Germline CDR1 SGHRS, CDR2 YFSETQ. The CDR3 sequence is CASNLRLGYLAGQYF. For the CDR3, the DNA is TGCGCCAGCAACTTACGGCTGGGGTACTTAGCCGGGCAGTACTTC.

The chain carries TRBV4-2 and TRBJ1-5, with D possibly matching TRBD1 (6 bases). CDR3 size: 16 residues. V lost 2 bases and J lost 0, with 11 bases in between. CDR1 LGHNA and CDR2 YNFKEQ come from the germline V gene. The CDR3: CASSQSPQGSNQPQHF. CDR3 in DNA: TGTGCCAGCAGCCAATCTCCACAGGGTAGCAATCAGCCCCAGCATTTT.

The table lists this clone with many counts. The chain links TRBV19 to TRBJ2-6; tentatively, D is TRBD1 (6 bases). V dropped 5 bases and J dropped 0 bases, with 8 bases sitting between them. The CDR3 runs to 15 residues. CDR1 is LNHDA and CDR2 is SQIVND in the germline V gene (reference sequence). The CDR3 is CASSWTDSGANVLTF. The CDR3 region has the DNA TGTGCCAGTAGTTGGACAGACTCTGGGGCCAACGTCCTGACTTTC.

The V and J genes are TRBV5-3 and TRBJ2-2; 7 bases map to TRBD2. TRBV5-3 is placed among ORFs of uncertain function. The length of the CDR3 is 17 residues. V shed 6 bases, J shed 0 bases, and the junction held 11 bases outside the gene matches. CDR3 sequence reads: CARTWASSGANTGELFF. The CDR3 DNA reads as TGTGCCAGAACCTGGGCATCTAGCGGCGCGAACACCGGGGAGCTGTTTTTT.

The chain links TRBV19 to TRBJ2-7, with TRBD1 matching over 7 bases. The CDR3 spans 14 residues. Germline V gene data show CDR1 as LNHDA and CDR2 as SQIVND (reference sequence). Trimming at V came to 9 bases and at J to 4 bases, leaving 12 bases not matched to a gene. CDR3 sequence (DNA): TGTGCCAGCGCAACCCGGGACAGCAAATACGAGCAGTACTTC. As protein: CASATRDSKYEQYF.

The V call is TRBV7-9, the J call TRBJ2-3, with 10 bases aligning to TRBD2. Germline V gene data show CDR1 as SEHNR and CDR2 as FQNEAQ (reference sequence). Trimming removed 5 bases from V and 3 bases from J; junction bases left unmatched: 5. The CDR3 extends over 15 amino acids. CDR3 protein: CASSRLAGETDTQYF. CDR3 DNA: TGTGCCAGCAGCAGACTAGCGGGTGAAACAGATACGCAGTATTTT.

This chain uses TRBV23-1 with TRBJ1-5; D is uncertain. TRBV23-1 is sorted into the ORF group, with uncertain function. The CDR3 is 14 residues long. The V gene lost 2 bases and the J gene lost 3 bases, with 8 bases spanning the gap. In DNA form, the CDR3 reads TGCGCCAGCAGTCAACCCGTCAACAATCAGCCCCAGCATTTT. This encodes CASSQPVNNQPQHF.

This chain links TRBV9 with TRBJ2-3; TRBD2 agrees at 8 bases. The V gene's germline CDR1 is SGDLS and CDR2 YYNGEE. The CDR3 contains 18 residues. V lost 3 bases and J lost 0; bases outside the gene matches: 12. CDR3 region: CASSEPPGGGGSTDTQYF. CDR3 coding DNA: TGTGCCAGCAGCGAGCCCCCGGGGGGCGGGGGGAGCACAGATACGCAGTATTTT. Drawing the rest from reference TRBV9 and TRBJ2-3, the complete variable domain is DSGVTQTPKHLITATGQRVTLRCSPRSGDLSVYWYQQSLDQGLQFLIQYYNGEERAKGNILERFSAQQFPDLHSELNLSSLELGDSALYFCASSEPPGGGGSTDTQYFGPGTRLTVL.

This sequence joins TRBV4-1 and TRBJ1-3; 8 bases are shared with TRBD1. CDR1 is MGHRA and CDR2 is YSYEKL in the germline V gene. The CDR3 extends over 16 amino acids. Germline trimming cut 2 bases from V and 1 base from J; bases unmatched to any gene: 4. In nucleotides, the CDR3 is TGCGCCAGCAGCCAAATGGGGACAGGATCTGGAAACACCATATATTTT. This sequence encodes CASSQMGTGSGNTIYF.

The genes are TRBV20-1 and TRBJ2-7; no clear D gene. The CDR3 extends over 10 amino acids. Germline V gene data show CDR1 as DFQATT and CDR2 as SNEGSKA (reference sequence). Trimming left V 2 bases short and J 5 bases short, with 4 bases between. The CDR3 nucleotides are TGCAGTGCTAGATGGAACGAGCAGTACTTC. Amino acid sequence: CSARWNEQYF.

This clone was recorded once. V and J are TRBV29-1 and TRBJ1-1; TRBD1 matches 8 bases. V lost 7 bases and J lost 0; bases outside the gene matches: 7. The CDR3 covers 14 residues. CDR1 is SQVTM, CDR2 ANQGSEA, per germline. CDR3 bases: TGCAGCGGAATGACAGGGGCCATGAACACTGAAGCTTTCTTT. This sequence encodes CSGMTGAMNTEAFF.

The J gene is TRBJ2-1, the V gene TRBV7-8; D may correspond to TRBD1 or TRBD2 (5 bases each). Germline CDR1 SGHVS, CDR2 FQNEAQ. This CDR3 has 18 residues. V shed 4 bases and J shed 3 bases, with 22 bases lying between them. The CDR3 loop reads CASSSPSPGPYVYNEQFF. In DNA form, the CDR3 reads TGTGCCAGCAGCTCACCGTCTCCGGGACCCTATGTCTACAATGAGCAGTTCTTC.

The V gene is TRBV25-1, the J gene TRBJ1-4; D gene uncertain. The CDR3 runs 13 residues. Germline assignment: CDR1 MGHDK and CDR2 SYGVNS. Trimming cost V 7 bases and J 0 bases, with 6 bases left between them. This CDR3 is CASTSTTNEKLFF. In nucleotides, the CDR3 is TGTGCCAGCACGTCGACAACTAATGAAAAACTGTTTTTT.